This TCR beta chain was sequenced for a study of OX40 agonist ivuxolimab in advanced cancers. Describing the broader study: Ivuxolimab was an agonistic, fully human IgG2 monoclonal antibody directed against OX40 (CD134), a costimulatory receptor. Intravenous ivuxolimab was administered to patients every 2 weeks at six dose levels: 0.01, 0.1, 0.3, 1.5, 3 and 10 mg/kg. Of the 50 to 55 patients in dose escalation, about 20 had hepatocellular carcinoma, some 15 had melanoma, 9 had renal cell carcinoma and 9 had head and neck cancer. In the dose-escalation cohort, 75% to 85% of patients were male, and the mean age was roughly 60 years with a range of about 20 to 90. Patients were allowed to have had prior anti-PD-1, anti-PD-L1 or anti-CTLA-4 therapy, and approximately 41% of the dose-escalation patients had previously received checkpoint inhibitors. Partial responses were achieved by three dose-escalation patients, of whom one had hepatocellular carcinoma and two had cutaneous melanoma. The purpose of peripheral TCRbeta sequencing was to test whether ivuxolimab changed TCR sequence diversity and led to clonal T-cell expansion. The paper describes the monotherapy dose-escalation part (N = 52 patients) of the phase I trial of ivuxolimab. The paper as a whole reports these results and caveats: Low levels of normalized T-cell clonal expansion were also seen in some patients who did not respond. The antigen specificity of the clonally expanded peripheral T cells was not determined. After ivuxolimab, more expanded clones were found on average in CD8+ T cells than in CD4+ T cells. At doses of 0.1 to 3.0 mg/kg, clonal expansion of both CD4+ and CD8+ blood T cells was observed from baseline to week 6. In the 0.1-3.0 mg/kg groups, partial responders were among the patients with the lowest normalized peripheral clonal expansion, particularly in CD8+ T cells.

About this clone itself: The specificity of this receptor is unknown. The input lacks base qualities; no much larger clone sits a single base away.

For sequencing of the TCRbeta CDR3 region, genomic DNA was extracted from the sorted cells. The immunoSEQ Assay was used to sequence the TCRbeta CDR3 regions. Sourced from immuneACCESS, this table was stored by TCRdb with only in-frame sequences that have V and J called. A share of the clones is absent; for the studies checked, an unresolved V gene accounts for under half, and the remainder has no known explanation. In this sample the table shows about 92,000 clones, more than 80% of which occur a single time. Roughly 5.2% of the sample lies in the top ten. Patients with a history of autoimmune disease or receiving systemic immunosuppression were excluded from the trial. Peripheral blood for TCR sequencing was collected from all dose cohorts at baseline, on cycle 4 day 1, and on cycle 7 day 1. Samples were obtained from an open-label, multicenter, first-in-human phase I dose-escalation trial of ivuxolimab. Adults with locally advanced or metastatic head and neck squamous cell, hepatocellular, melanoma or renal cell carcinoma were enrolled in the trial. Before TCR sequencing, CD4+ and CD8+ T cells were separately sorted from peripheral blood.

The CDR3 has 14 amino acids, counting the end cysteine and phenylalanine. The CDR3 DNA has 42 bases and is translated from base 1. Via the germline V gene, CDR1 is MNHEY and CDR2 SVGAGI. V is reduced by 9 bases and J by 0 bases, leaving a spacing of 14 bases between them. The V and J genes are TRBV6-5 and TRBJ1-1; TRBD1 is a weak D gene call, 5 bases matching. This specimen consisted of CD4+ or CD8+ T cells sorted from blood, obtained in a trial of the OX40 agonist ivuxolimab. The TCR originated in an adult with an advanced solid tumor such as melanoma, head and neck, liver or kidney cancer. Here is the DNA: TGTGCCAGTCAACCGGGACCGCTGAACACTGAAGCTTTCTTT. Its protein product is CASQPGPLNTEAFF.